This is a list of T cell receptor beta chains from one sample in a study of shared clonotypes between healthy human individuals. Using immunoSEQ multiplex PCR, the repertoire was profiled, and TCRdb retains in-frame clones only, with some absent. The repertoire holds around 2,000,000 clones, with around 95% as singletons. What was sequenced was naive CD4+ T cells sorted from blood. Every receptor here comes from a man between 18 and 29 years old in good health. CDR3s include the opening cysteine and the closing phenylalanine or tryptophan. The order of the fields is CDR3 length, J gene, V gene, clone size, D gene, CDR3 protein, CDR3 DNA. D genes are given only for firm matches. Not all rows give a size; the values are once, few, many and, for expanded clones, a class.

>11|TRBJ1-4|TRBV30|NA|NA
CAWSIGEKLFF
TGTGCCTGGAGTATCGGTGAAAAACTGTTTTTT
>12|TRBJ1-1|TRBV7-9|NA|NA
CASSRGTLGAFF
TGTGCCAGCAGCCGAGGGACACTCGGAGCTTTCTTT
>13|TRBJ2-7|TRBV5-1|NA|NA
CASSPPGSYEQYF
TGCGCCAGCAGCCCGCCAGGGTCCTACGAGCAGTACTTC
>15|TRBJ1-1|TRBV6-6|NA|TRBD1
CASRTGGRVNTEAFF
TGTGCCAGCAGGACAGGGGGAAGGGTAAACACTGAAGCTTTCTTT
>13|TRBJ2-7|TRBV7-9|NA|NA
CASSRSGAYEQYF
TGTGCCAGCAGCCGCTCGGGAGCCTACGAGCAGTACTTC
>17|TRBJ2-6|TRBV29-1|NA|TRBD1
CSVLRDRGPSGANVLTF
TGCAGCGTCCTGCGGGACAGGGGTCCCTCTGGGGCCAACGTCCTGACTTTC
>12|TRBJ2-1|TRBV4-1|NA|TRBD2
CASSQAGRGQFF
TGCGCCAGCAGCCAAGCAGGGAGGGGGCAGTTCTTC
>13|TRBJ1-1|TRBV27|NA|NA
CASSLRLNTEAFF
TGTGCCAGCAGTTTAAGGTTGAACACTGAAGCTTTCTTT
>15|TRBJ2-1|TRBV6-5|NA|TRBD1
CASSYSGQNNLAQFF
TGTGCCAGCAGTTATTCGGGACAGAATAATCTTGCGCAGTTCTTC
>16|TRBJ2-7|TRBV5-1|NA|TRBD2
CASSLAGASGSYEQYF
TGCGCCAGCAGCTTGGCCGGGGCTAGCGGGAGCTACGAGCAGTACTTC
>14|TRBJ2-7|TRBV6-6|NA|NA
CASSLGLQGYEQYF
TGTGCCAGCAGTTTGGGCCTTCAGGGGTACGAGCAGTACTTC
>13|TRBJ2-2|TRBV6-6|NA|NA
CASSYRGPGELFF
TGTGCCAGCAGTTACCGGGGCCCCGGGGAGCTGTTTTTT
>18|TRBJ2-1|TRBV15|NA|TRBD2
CATSRGTSGRSPNNEQFF
TGTGCCACCAGCAGAGGGACTAGCGGGAGAAGTCCGAATAATGAGCAGTTCTTC
>14|TRBJ2-5|TRBV6-1|NA|TRBD1
CASRKTGIGETQYF
TGTGCCAGCAGGAAGACAGGGATTGGAGAGACCCAGTACTTC
>15|TRBJ1-5|TRBV4-1|NA|NA
CASSQDGLLNQPQHF
TGCGCCAGCAGCCAAGATGGACTGCTGAATCAGCCCCAGCATTTT
>15|TRBJ2-7|TRBV19|NA|NA
CASSTGSRGAYEQYF
TGTGCCAGTAGTACCGGGTCCAGGGGGGCTTACGAGCAGTACTTC
>14|TRBJ2-3|TRBV7-9|NA|TRBD2
CASSFSGRTDTQYF
TGTGCCAGCAGCTTTAGCGGGAGGACAGATACGCAGTATTTT
>20|TRBJ2-6|TRBV6-1|NA|TRBD1
CASSDDRGGKLSSGANVLTF
TGTGCCAGCAGTGACGACAGGGGCGGGAAACTTAGCTCTGGGGCCAACGTCCTGACTTTC
>14|TRBJ1-2|TRBV5-1|NA|NA
CASSPTGQSYGYTF
TGCGCCAGCAGTCCAACCGGACAGTCGTATGGCTACACCTTC
>18|TRBJ1-6|TRBV27|NA|TRBD1
CASSLSRGRDRSNSPLHF
TGTGCCAGCAGTTTATCGCGGGGACGGGACAGGTCGAATTCACCCCTCCACTTT
>10|TRBJ2-7|TRBV6-5|NA|NA
CASGWGEQYF
TGTGCCAGTGGGTGGGGCGAGCAGTACTTC
>17|TRBJ2-2|TRBV5-4|NA|TRBD2
CASSPRLAGTEAGELFF
TGTGCCAGCAGCCCCCGACTAGCCGGGACGGAGGCCGGGGAGCTGTTTTTT
>15|TRBJ2-1|TRBV15|NA|TRBD2
CATNHPVRGVNEQFF
TGTGCCACCAACCATCCAGTGCGGGGGGTGAATGAGCAGTTCTTC
>16|TRBJ2-7|TRBV5-1|NA|TRBD2
CASSLVHSGTPYEQYF
TGCGCCAGCAGCTTGGTTCATAGCGGGACGCCCTACGAGCAGTACTTC
>13|TRBJ2-5|TRBV18|NA|NA
CASSPPSQETQYF
TGTGCCAGCTCACCACCAAGCCAAGAGACCCAGTACTTC
>15|TRBJ2-7|TRBV5-1|few|TRBD2
CASRLGTSGTYEQYF
TGCGCCAGCAGGTTGGGGACTAGCGGGACCTACGAGCAGTACTTC
>14|TRBJ2-5|TRBV5-6|NA|NA
CASSSGRIQETQYF
TGTGCCAGCAGTTCAGGACGGATCCAAGAGACCCAGTACTTC
>17|TRBJ2-5|TRBV27|NA|NA
CASSLRRAGGYQETQYF
TGTGCCAGCAGTTTACGCCGGGCAGGGGGGTACCAAGAGACCCAGTACTTC
>13|TRBJ1-1|TRBV6-5|NA|NA
CASSYGGRTEAFF
TGTGCCAGCAGTTACGGGGGGCGCACTGAAGCTTTCTTT
>15|TRBJ2-4|TRBV7-2|NA|TRBD2
CASSALAGGKNIQYF
TGTGCCAGCAGTGCACTAGCGGGAGGCAAAAACATTCAGTACTTC
>12|TRBJ1-5|TRBV2|NA|NA
CASSQWGLPQHF
TGTGCCAGCAGTCAGTGGGGGCTACCCCAGCATTTT
>15|TRBJ1-5|TRBV7-9|NA|NA
CASSLGGSHNQPQHF
TGTGCCAGCAGCTTAGGGGGCAGTCACAATCAGCCCCAGCATTTT
>14|TRBJ1-5|TRBV19|NA|NA
CASSILDNSEPQHF
TGTGCCAGTAGTATACTGGACAATAGTGAGCCCCAGCATTTT
>16|TRBJ1-2|TRBV9|NA|NA
CASSVAPQQQSYGYTF
TGTGCCAGCAGCGTAGCCCCACAGCAACAGAGCTATGGCTACACCTTC
>16|TRBJ1-2|TRBV9|NA|TRBD1
CASSATRYGQGTGYTF
TGTGCCAGCAGCGCCACCCGGTATGGACAGGGGACCGGCTACACCTTC
>15|TRBJ1-2|TRBV10-3|NA|TRBD1
CAISEWTGVGYGYTF
TGTGCCATCAGTGAGTGGACAGGGGTTGGCTATGGCTACACCTTC
>14|TRBJ2-5|TRBV6-4|NA|TRBD2
CASTGLAGQETQYF
TGTGCCAGCACAGGACTAGCGGGCCAAGAGACCCAGTACTTC
>15|TRBJ1-6|TRBV5-1|NA|TRBD1
CASSLGDSYNSPLHF
TGCGCCAGCAGCTTGGGGGACAGCTACAATTCACCCCTCCACTTT
>13|TRBJ1-2|TRBV6-6|NA|TRBD1
CASTKGQGNGYTF
TGTGCCAGCACAAAAGGACAGGGGAACGGCTACACCTTC
>13|TRBJ2-5|TRBV6-5|NA|NA
CASNRGGVETQYF
TGTGCCAGCAACCGAGGGGGGGTAGAGACCCAGTACTTC
>15|TRBJ2-1|TRBV10-3|NA|NA
CAISGGGGPYNEQFF
TGTGCCATCAGTGGGGGCGGGGGCCCCTACAATGAGCAGTTCTTC
>17|TRBJ2-6|TRBV7-3|NA|TRBD1
CASSLQGTNSGANVLTF
TGTGCCAGCAGTTTACAGGGGACGAACTCTGGGGCCAACGTCCTGACTTTC
>14|TRBJ2-7|TRBV25-1|NA|TRBD2
CASSTSGGFYEQYF
TGTGCCAGCTCGACTAGCGGGGGGTTCTACGAGCAGTACTTC
>13|TRBJ2-7|TRBV6-1|NA|NA
CASSKTVGYEQYF
TGTGCCAGCAGTAAGACAGTGGGCTACGAGCAGTACTTC
>13|TRBJ2-3|TRBV19|NA|NA
CASSVLQQGAQYF
TGTGCCAGTAGTGTCCTCCAACAGGGAGCGCAGTATTTT
>16|TRBJ2-5|TRBV11-3|NA|TRBD2
CASSPGLAGGQETQYF
TGTGCCAGCAGCCCCGGACTAGCGGGGGGTCAAGAGACCCAGTACTTC
>18|TRBJ2-6|TRBV11-2|once|TRBD2
CASSLLTSGLSGANVLTF
TGTGCCAGCAGCCTCCTGACTAGCGGCCTCTCTGGGGCCAACGTCCTGACTTTC
>15|TRBJ1-4|TRBV11-2|NA|TRBD1
CASSLDGTGYEKLFF
TGTGCCAGCAGCTTAGACGGGACAGGGTATGAAAAACTGTTTTTT
>17|TRBJ1-5|TRBV19|once|NA
CASSIGQAPWGNQPQHF
TGTGCCAGTAGTATAGGACAAGCCCCCTGGGGCAATCAGCCCCAGCATTTT
>13|TRBJ2-2|TRBV13|NA|NA
CASSLTSLRELFF
TGTGCCAGCAGCCTAACCTCGCTCCGGGAGCTGTTTTTT
>16|TRBJ2-2|TRBV6-1|once|TRBD2
CASSEGLAGRTGELFF
TGTGCCAGCAGTGAAGGACTAGCGGGACGCACCGGGGAGCTGTTTTTT
>15|TRBJ1-3|TRBV5-5|NA|NA
CASSRPGSSGNTIYF
TGTGCCAGCAGCCGACCTGGCAGCTCTGGAAACACCATATATTTT
>15|TRBJ1-5|TRBV6-5|NA|TRBD1
CASSRGQGGDQPQHF
TGTGCCAGCAGCCGCGGACAGGGTGGGGATCAGCCCCAGCATTTT
>11|TRBJ1-1|TRBV7-9|few|NA
CASSLDTEAFF
TGTGCCAGCAGCTTAGACACTGAAGCTTTCTTT
>13|TRBJ2-2|TRBV6-1|NA|NA
CAIGRRNTGELFF
TGTGCCATTGGACGGCGGAACACCGGGGAGCTGTTTTTT
>17|TRBJ1-2|TRBV4-1|NA|NA
CASSQVTLQRVSDGYTF
TGCGCCAGCAGCCAAGTTACACTACAACGAGTTTCGGATGGCTACACCTTC
>13|TRBJ1-2|TRBV5-4|NA|NA
CASSLDMTYGYTF
TGTGCCAGCAGCTTGGATATGACCTATGGCTACACCTTC
>14|TRBJ1-1|TRBV25-1|NA|TRBD1
CASRMTGMNTEAFF
TGTGCCAGCAGAATGACAGGGATGAACACTGAAGCTTTCTTT